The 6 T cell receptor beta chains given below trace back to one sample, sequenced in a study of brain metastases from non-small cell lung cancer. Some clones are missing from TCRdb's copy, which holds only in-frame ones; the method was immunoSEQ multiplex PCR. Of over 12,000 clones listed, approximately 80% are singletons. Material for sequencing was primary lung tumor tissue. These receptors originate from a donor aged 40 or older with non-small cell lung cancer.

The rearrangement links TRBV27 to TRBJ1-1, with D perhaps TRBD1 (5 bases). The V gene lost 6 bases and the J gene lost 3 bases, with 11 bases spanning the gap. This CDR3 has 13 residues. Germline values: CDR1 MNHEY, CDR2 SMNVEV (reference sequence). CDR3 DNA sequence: TGTGCCAGCAGCTGGGACCGCTACACTGAAGCTTTCTTT. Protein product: CASSWDRYTEAFF.

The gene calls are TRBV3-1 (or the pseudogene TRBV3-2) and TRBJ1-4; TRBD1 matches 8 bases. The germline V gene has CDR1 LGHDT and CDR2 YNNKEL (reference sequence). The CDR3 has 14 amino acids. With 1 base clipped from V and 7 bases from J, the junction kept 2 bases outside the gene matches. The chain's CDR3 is CASSQVGQGEKLFF. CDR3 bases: TGTGCCAGCAGCCAAGTAGGACAGGGTGAAAAACTGTTTTTT.

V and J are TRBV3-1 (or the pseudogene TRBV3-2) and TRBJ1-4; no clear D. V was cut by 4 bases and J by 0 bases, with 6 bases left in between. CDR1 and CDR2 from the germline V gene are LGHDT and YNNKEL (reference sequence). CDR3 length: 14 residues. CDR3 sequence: CASSPLATNEKLFF. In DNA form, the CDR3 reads TGTGCCAGCAGCCCCCTTGCAACTAATGAAAAACTGTTTTTT.

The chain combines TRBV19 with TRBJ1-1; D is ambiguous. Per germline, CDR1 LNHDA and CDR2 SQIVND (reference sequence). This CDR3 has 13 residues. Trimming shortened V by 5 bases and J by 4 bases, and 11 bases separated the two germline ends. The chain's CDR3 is CASSVGRGTEAFF. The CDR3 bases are TGTGCCAGTAGTGTGGGGAGAGGCACTGAAGCTTTCTTT.

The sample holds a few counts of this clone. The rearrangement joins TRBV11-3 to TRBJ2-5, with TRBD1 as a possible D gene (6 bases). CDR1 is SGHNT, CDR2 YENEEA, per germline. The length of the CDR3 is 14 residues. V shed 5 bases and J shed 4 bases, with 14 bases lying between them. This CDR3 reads CASSPSGAGETQYF. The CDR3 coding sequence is TGTGCCAGCAGCCCTTCAGGGGCGGGAGAGACCCAGTACTTC. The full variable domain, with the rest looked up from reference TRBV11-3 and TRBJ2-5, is EAGVVQSPRYKIIEKKQPVAFWCNPISGHNTLYWYLQNLGQGPELLIRYENEEAVDDSQLPKDRFSAERLKGVDSTLKIQPAELGDSAVYLCASSPSGAGETQYFGPGTRLLVL.

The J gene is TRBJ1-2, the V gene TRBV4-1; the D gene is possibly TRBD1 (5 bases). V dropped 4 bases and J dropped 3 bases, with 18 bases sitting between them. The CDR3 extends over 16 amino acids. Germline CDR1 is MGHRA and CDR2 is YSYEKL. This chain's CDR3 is CASSPSRDEYYYGYTF. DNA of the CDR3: TGCGCCAGCAGCCCATCCCGGGACGAATACTACTATGGCTACACCTTC.